Shown below are 20 T cell receptor beta chains from a single sample sequenced in a study of blood T cell repertoires in COVID-19. Clones were read by immunoSEQ multiplex PCR, and TCRdb kept only the in-frame ones, dropping some. The table lists 280,000 or so clones, roughly 85% of them singletons. Sequencing input: PBMCs or T cells enriched from blood (not recorded which). The receptors stem from a woman between 50 and 59 years old who had recovered from COVID-19.

The V call is TRBV28, the J call TRBJ2-5, with 14 nucleotides matching TRBD2. The trim removed 5 bases at V and 6 bases at J, leaving 8 bases unmatched. CDR3 length: 16 amino acids. The germline V gene has CDR1 MDHEN and CDR2 SYDVKM. CDR3 protein: CASSPLTSGGVKTQYF. The CDR3, as DNA: TGTGCCAGCAGTCCGCTGACTAGCGGGGGGGTGAAGACCCAGTACTTC.

This clone was found once. The gene calls are TRBV15 and TRBJ2-7; 9 bases map to TRBD2. V was pared by 8 bases and J by 2 bases, with 10 bases of the junction left unmatched. The germline gives CDR1 LNHNV, CDR2 YYDKDF (reference sequence). The CDR3 runs to 15 residues. For the CDR3, the DNA is TGTGCCACCCAAGAAGCGGGGGGCTCCGCCTACGAGCAGTACTTC. It yields the protein CATQEAGGSAYEQYF.

This chain links TRBV5-1 with TRBJ2-2, with a tentative D call TRBD1 (5 bases). The CDR3 extends over 16 amino acids. With 2 bases removed from V and 5 bases from J, the gap between germline ends came to 16 bases. In germline, CDR1 is SGHRS, CDR2 YFSETQ. The CDR3 loop is CASSFSTGRTTGELFF. The DNA of the CDR3 is TGCGCCAGCAGCTTTAGTACGGGCAGGACAACCGGGGAGCTGTTTTTT.

This clone showed up just once. V gene TRBV19 combines with J gene TRBJ2-3; 8 positions agree with TRBD2. Germline V gene lookup returns CDR1 LNHDA and CDR2 SQIVND (reference sequence). The CDR3 covers 14 residues. J was trimmed by 3 bases and V by 7 bases; bases with no gene match: 6. CDR3 nucleotide sequence: TGTGCCAGTACCGGGGGGGGTCTGACAGATACGCAGTATTTT. Encoded protein: CASTGGGLTDTQYF.

The rearrangement joins TRBV7-2 to TRBJ1-4; the D gene is possibly TRBD1 (5 bases). Trimming stripped 1 base from V and 7 bases from J, with 10 bases between. The CDR3 covers 14 residues. Per the germline V gene, CDR1 is SGHTA and CDR2 is FQGNSA. The CDR3 bases are TGTGCCAGCAGCTTAGGACAGCCTGTTGAAAAACTGTTTTTT. It codes for CASSLGQPVEKLFF. Filled out from reference TRBV7-2 and TRBJ1-4, the complete variable domain reads GAGVSQSPSNKVTEKGKDVELRCDPISGHTALYWYRQSLGQGLEFLIYFQGNSAPDKSGLPSDRFSAERTGGSVSTLTIQRTQQEDSAVYLCASSLGQPVEKLFFGSGTQLSVL.

The chain joins TRBV19 to TRBJ2-7, with a weak D call TRBD1 (6 bases). The CDR3 is made up of 16 amino acids. Trimming cost V 1 base and J 2 bases, with 15 bases left between them. Germline lookup yields CDR1 LNHDA and CDR2 SQIVND (reference sequence). The chain's CDR3 is CASSIGPARGTYEQYF. For the CDR3, the DNA is TGTGCCAGTAGTATAGGGCCCGCCAGGGGAACCTACGAGCAGTACTTC.

This chain connects TRBV5-4 to TRBJ1-1; 8 bases map to TRBD1. The trim removed 4 bases at V and 4 bases at J, leaving 6 bases unmatched. This CDR3 comprises 14 residues. Germline CDR1 and CDR2: SGHNT and YYREEE (reference sequence). Written as DNA, the CDR3 is TGTGCCAGCAGCCCGTGGACAGGGCGCACTGAAGCTTTCTTT. This translates into CASSPWTGRTEAFF. The complete variable domain, with remaining parts taken from reference TRBV5-4 and TRBJ1-1, reads ETGVTQSPTHLIKTRGQQVTLRCSSQSGHNTVSWYQQALGQGPQFIFQYYREEENGRGNFPPRFSGLQFPNYSSELNVNALELDDSALYLCASSPWTGRTEAFFGQGTRLTVV.

The chain carries TRBV6-5 and TRBJ2-7; possible D gene TRBD1, 5 bases. CDR1 is MNHEY and CDR2 is SVGAGI in the germline V gene. Trimming left V 7 bases short and J 2 bases short, with 12 bases between. This CDR3 is 13 amino acids long. The DNA for the CDR3 is TGTGCCAGCACTTCATGGGGCACCTACGAGCAGTACTTC. Translation gives CASTSWGTYEQYF.

This clone has a single count. The V and J genes are TRBV18 and TRBJ2-7; D is unclear. V lost 3 bases to trimming and J lost 1 base, with 13 bases between them. CDR1 is KGHSH, CDR2 LQKENI, per germline. CDR3 length: 15 amino acids. This CDR3 is CASSPYTNLSYEQYF. Here the CDR3 DNA reads TGTGCCAGCTCACCGTATACAAACCTTTCCTACGAGCAGTACTTC.

The chain joins TRBV19 to TRBJ1-1, with 7 bases identical to TRBD1. CDR3 length: 15 residues. V was pared by 4 bases and J by 0 bases, with 5 bases of the junction left unmatched. Germline loops: CDR1 LNHDA, CDR2 SQIVND (reference sequence). As DNA, the CDR3 is TGTGCCAGTAGTAAAGTGACAGGGTTGAACACTGAAGCTTTCTTT. Translation: CASSKVTGLNTEAFF.

This clone occurred once. This sequence joins TRBV27 and TRBJ1-2; D ambiguous. V lost 8 bases and J 2 bases, leaving 12 bases between the germline ends. This CDR3 spans 13 amino acids. CDR1 is MNHEY, CDR2 SMNVEV, per germline (reference sequence). CDR3 in amino acids: CASGSGNNYGYTF. As DNA, the CDR3 is TGTGCCAGCGGCTCCGGGAACAACTATGGCTACACCTTC.

This chain joins TRBV15 and TRBJ2-1, with D unclear. The germline V and J ends were trimmed by 5 bases and 10 bases, with 36 bases remaining between them. This CDR3 comprises 20 residues. Germline V lookup: CDR1 LNHNV, CDR2 YYDKDF (reference sequence). The CDR3 region has the DNA TGTGCCACCAGCGGGCGCCGTTTCGCCGAAACCCCCGAGTCCACGACGGAGCAGTTCTTC. This translates into CATSGRRFAETPESTTEQFF.

This clone was counted between two and nine times. V and J are TRBV28 and TRBJ1-6; TRBD1 aligns across 9 bases. The germline CDR1 and CDR2 sequences are MDHEN and SYDVKM. Germline trimming cut 5 bases from V and 10 bases from J; bases unmatched to any gene: 6. CDR3 length: 14 amino acids. For the CDR3, the DNA is TGTGCCAGCAGTAGGGACAGGGTACGGTCACCCCTCCACTTT. Translation gives CASSRDRVRSPLHF. Supplemented by reference TRBV28 and TRBJ1-6, the full variable domain reads DVKVTQSSRYLVKRTGEKVFLECVQDMDHENMFWYRQDPGLGLRLIYFSYDVKMKEKGDIPEGYSVSREKKERFSLILESASTNQTSMYLCASSRDRVRSPLHFGNGTRLTVT.

The chain joins TRBV19 to TRBJ2-7; D is unclear. CDR3 length equals 14 residues. With 4 bases removed from V and 2 bases from J, the gap between germline ends came to 12 bases. CDR1 is LNHDA and CDR2 is SQIVND in the germline V gene (reference sequence). The CDR3 DNA follows: TGTGCCAGTAGTAAGACAAATTTACCCTACGAGCAGTACTTC. As protein: CASSKTNLPYEQYF.

The chain joins TRBV18 to TRBJ1-4; maybe TRBD1 (6 bases). CDR1 and CDR2 (germline): KGHSH, LQKENI. There are 14 residues in the CDR3. Trimming stripped 5 bases from V and 4 bases from J, with 11 bases between. In DNA form, the CDR3 reads TGTGCCAGCTCAACCGGGACAAGTAATGAAAAACTGTTTTTT. Translating gives CASSTGTSNEKLFF.

The chain carries TRBV2 and TRBJ1-5; 7 nucleotides line up with TRBD1. The CDR3 runs 15 residues. Germline CDR1 and CDR2: SNHLY and FYNNEI. J gave up 6 bases and V 6 bases, and 11 bases lay outside the gene matches. This CDR3 is CASRPQGVEGQPQHF. CDR3 in DNA: TGTGCCAGCAGGCCCCAGGGGGTTGAAGGTCAGCCCCAGCATTTT.

The chain is built from TRBV19 and TRBJ1-3, with a possible D match to TRBD1 (6 bases). Trimming took 7 bases from V and 3 from J, leaving 19 bases between them. In germline, CDR1 is LNHDA, CDR2 SQIVND (reference sequence). The CDR3 has 16 amino acids. The CDR3, as DNA: TGTGCCAGTATCCCAGGGATGACAGGCGGTGGAAACACCATATATTTT. Its translation is CASIPGMTGGGNTIYF.

The chain is built from TRBV7-2 and TRBJ2-7, with D possibly being TRBD2 (6 bases). Germline V gives CDR1 SGHTA, CDR2 FQGNSA. The CDR3 is 14 amino acids. V was shortened by 2 bases and J by 1 base, with 9 bases between the two germline ends. The CDR3 DNA reads as TGTGCCAGCAGCTTATTTCGGGGGTCCTACGAGCAGTACTTC. Its protein product is CASSLFRGSYEQYF.

This chain links TRBV7-9 with TRBJ1-4; TRBD1 might be the D (5 bases). With 5 bases removed from V and 12 bases from J, the gap between germline ends came to 19 bases. Per the germline V gene, CDR1 is SEHNR and CDR2 is FQNEAQ (reference sequence). There are 14 residues in the CDR3. Written as DNA, the CDR3 is TGTGCCAGCAGCCCGGACCGAGTGAAACAGGAACTGTTTTTT. Translated: CASSPDRVKQELFF.

The V gene is TRBV5-4, the J gene TRBJ1-1; TRBD1 agrees at 9 bases. Per the germline V gene, CDR1 is SGHNT and CDR2 is YYREEE (reference sequence). V was pared by 4 bases and J by 3 bases, with 7 bases of the junction left unmatched. There are 15 residues in the CDR3. The CDR3 is CASSPKQGADTEAFF. CDR3 coding DNA: TGTGCCAGCAGCCCAAAACAGGGGGCGGACACTGAAGCTTTCTTT. Full variable domain (outside the CDR3, taken from reference TRBV5-4 and TRBJ1-1): ETGVTQSPTHLIKTRGQQVTLRCSSQSGHNTVSWYQQALGQGPQFIFQYYREEENGRGNFPPRFSGLQFPNYSSELNVNALELDDSALYLCASSPKQGADTEAFFGQGTRLTVV.